This T cell receptor (beta chain) came from a study of neurological immune-mediated disorders (dated by TCRdb to 2018 to 2020). With regard to the full study: Of the 35 or so multiple sclerosis patients, about 31 had relapsing-remitting MS and 3 had secondary progressive MS. Peripheral blood TCR-beta repertoires from HTLV-I-associated myelopathy (HAM/TSP) patients, multiple sclerosis patients and healthy controls were compared by UMI-based sequencing. The approximately 110 TCR-beta libraries included longitudinal samples, technical triplicates and paired sorted CD4+ and CD8+ T-cell subsets alongside PBMC samples. The cohort included approximately 68 subjects: roughly 14 with HAM/TSP, about 34 with multiple sclerosis, and 20 healthy controls. The paper's findings and limits, for the study overall: No identical CDR3 amino acid sequences were found to be shared among expanded clones across subjects, suggesting that TCR-beta repertoires were private in all groups. The MS cluster was not associated with any clinical or MRI features, and the authors stated that larger cohorts are needed. In a phylogenetic analysis, the repertoires of 18 out of 34 MS patients fell into a single cluster of related CDR3 sequences, pointing to a possible signature at the repertoire level. TCR clonal expansion was highest in HAM/TSP patients and lowest in MS patients, with MS patients falling below even healthy controls.

There are many counts of this clonotype. Its antigen remains unidentified. Nothing much larger sits one base from this clone, and base qualities are not available. Unsorted PBMC libraries were generated from 2 million PBMCs stored in RNAlater at -80 °C until RNA extraction. The multiple sclerosis patients were enrolled in a US clinical protocol that evaluated disease progression with magnetic resonance imaging. Peripheral blood underwent Ficoll-Hypaque density gradient centrifugation to isolate PBMCs, which were then cryopreserved in liquid nitrogen. To synthesize cDNA, template-switch 5'RACE was performed with a primer carrying a 10-nucleotide random unique molecular identifier so that each TCR transcript was tagged. Every sequencing run yielded over 160 million TCR-beta sequences covering 15-18 subjects. The RNeasy kit was used to extract total RNA. The KAPA Real-time Library Amplification kit was used to amplify TCR-beta VDJ regions with primers for the TCR constant region and the 5'RACE anchor. A first PCR added sample indexes and Illumina adaptors, after which a second PCR increased the library yield. After Ampure bead purification, the roughly 650 bp TCR product was size-selected on a 2% E-gel SizeSelection system. Before pooling, libraries had their quality checked on a Bioanalyzer, their concentration measured with Qubit, and their quantity determined with the Kapa Library Quantification kit. An Illumina HiSeq 2500 was used to sequence the libraries paired-end at 2 x 150 bp. To increase sequence diversity, roughly 24-31% phiX was spiked into each library pool. As for how the authors treated the data: The UMI-based MiGEC pipeline processed quality-filtered reads and removed over 75% of raw TCR sequences during error correction. VDJ genes were aligned to IMGT germline references, and clonotypes were defined by unique CDR3 amino acid sequence plus V-J genes. VDJtools evaluated clonal expansion, Shannon diversity and CDR3 relatedness (CalcPairwiseDistances, ClusterSamples); CLCbio workbench built phylogenetic trees. Expanded clones were defined as having at least 8 unique UMIs, based on coefficient-of-variation modelling across technical triplicates. The raw public data were reprocessed by TCRdb itself: fastp quality trimming at Q25, MiXCR clonotype calling, in-frame beta chains only. CDR3 protein sequences are deduplicated, and each keeps its most common genes and DNA. In this record, the V and J calls reflect TCRdb's handling and not the investigators' own analysis. Within this sample are 25,000 to 40,000 distinct CDR3 sequences, with approximately 1.5% of them counted one time only. The top ten clonotypes cover around 9.2% of the sample.

Sample: PBMCs. The TCR sequence derives from a woman in her twenties or thirties with multiple sclerosis.

The CDR3 reads as follows: CASSQSSYEQYF. The DNA sequence is as follows: TGTGCCAGCAGCCAAAGCTCCTACGAGCAGTACTTC. The chain employs TRBV3-1 and TRBJ2-7; the D gene is not confidently resolved. At the junction V is shortened by 2 bases and J by 0 bases, with 2 bases in between. Via the germline V gene (reference sequence), CDR1 is LGHDT and CDR2 YNNKEL. From the cysteine up to the phenylalanine, the CDR3 has a length of 12 residues. Only the CDR3 DNA is retained, 36 bases long and in frame from the first base.